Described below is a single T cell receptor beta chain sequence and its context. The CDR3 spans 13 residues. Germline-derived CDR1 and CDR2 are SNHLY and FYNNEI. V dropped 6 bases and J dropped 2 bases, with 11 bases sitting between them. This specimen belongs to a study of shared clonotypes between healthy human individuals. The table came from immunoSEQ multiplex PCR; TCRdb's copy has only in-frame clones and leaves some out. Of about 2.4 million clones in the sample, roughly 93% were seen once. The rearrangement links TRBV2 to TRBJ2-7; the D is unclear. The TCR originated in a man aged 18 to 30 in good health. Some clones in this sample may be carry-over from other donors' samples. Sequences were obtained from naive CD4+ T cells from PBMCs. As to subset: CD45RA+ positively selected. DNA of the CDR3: TGTGCCAGCAGACATACTCCGCCCTACGAGCAGTACTTC. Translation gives CASRHTPPYEQYF. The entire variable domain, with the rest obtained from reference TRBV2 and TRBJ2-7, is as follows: EPEVTQTPSHQVTQMGQEVILRCVPISNHLYFYWYRQILGQKVEFLVSFYNNEISEKSEIFDDQFSVERPDGSNFTLKIRSTKLEDSAMYFCASRHTPPYEQYFGPGTRLTVT.